Below are 2 T cell receptor beta chains sequenced from a single sample in a study of T cell responses to AZD1222 COVID-19 vaccine. Here immunoSEQ multiplex PCR was the method, and the copy in TCRdb shows in-frame clones only, minus some. Of about 160,000 clones listed, roughly nine tenths were seen once; the top ten hold around 4.9%. Sample: peripheral blood, taken on day 0 of AZD1222 vaccination. These receptors came from an adult in good health.

This chain links TRBV19 with TRBJ1-3; tentative D call: TRBD1 (6 bases). V was clipped by 3 bases and J by 7 bases, with 22 bases between them. The CDR3 is 17 amino acids. The germline CDR1 and CDR2 sequences are LNHDA and SQIVND (reference sequence). CDR3 in DNA: TGTGCCAGTAGTATTCACCGAGGAACGACGGGGGCTAACACCATATATTTT. Translated: CASSIHRGTTGANTIYF.

This chain uses TRBV7-2 with TRBJ1-5; 7 bases agree with TRBD1. The CDR3 is 19 amino acids. CDR1 is SGHTA and CDR2 is FQGNSA in the germline V gene. V lost 0 bases, J lost 1 base, and 12 bases stayed unmatched. CDR3 residues: CASSLAGGGGSWSNQPQHF. The CDR3 DNA reads as TGTGCCAGCAGCTTAGCAGGGGGCGGTGGAAGTTGGAGCAATCAGCCCCAGCATTTT.